This TCR beta chain was sequenced for a study of blood T cells in healthy people across ages. Study-wide points: A strong correlation was found between TCR beta diversity and the percentage of naive T cells.

A J-beta primer mix and a sample-barcoded 5' primer were used in a second PCR of about 7 to 12 cycles. The template-switch adaptor, which had 12 random nucleotides, put a tag on each cDNA molecule. A minimum of 2.5 million CDR3-containing paired-end reads was obtained for each sample. TCRdb analysed the 5' RACE reads with MiXCR anew, one entry per CDR3 protein. The sample records hundreds of thousands of distinct CDR3 sequences, about a third being singletons. In the case of this clonotype: Its antigen is not identified.

The germline gives CDR1 MNHNS, CDR2 SASEGT. V lost 6 bases, J lost 10 bases, and 8 bases stayed unmatched. The CDR3 is 13 residues long. This clonotype was sampled from a woman of 80 years or more in good health. The specimen was blood. The chain joins TRBV6-1 to TRBJ1-1; 10 bases are a match to TRBD1. CDR3 sequence reads: CASSWDRGDRAFF. The CDR3 coding sequence is TGTGCCAGCAGCTGGGACAGGGGAGATCGAGCTTTCTTT.